This T cell receptor (beta chain) was sequenced in a study of shared clonotypes between healthy human individuals. Study-wide results and caveats: Non-shared clonotypes displayed generation probabilities falling below those of clonotypes present in all four donors.

The ends lost 1 base at V and 10 bases at J; junction bases unmatched: 5. The CDR3 runs 14 residues. Looked up from germline, CDR1 is SNHLY and CDR2 is FYNNEI. About this clone itself: Its antigen is not known.

Sorted-subset replicate PCR reactions were performed with about 190 ng DNA, corresponding to 30,000 or so T cell genomes. The assay was immunoSEQ multiplex PCR, and TCRdb's table has in-frame clones only and misses some. Among approximately 2.1 million clones, 85% to 95% were seen once, and the ten largest hold around 0.4%. Input material: naive CD4+ T cells from PBMCs. The subset denotes: CD45RA+ positively selected. The source is a man between 18 and 35 years old in good health. Some clones in this sample may be carry-over from other donors' samples. The chain couples TRBV2 to TRBJ2-1, with 9 bases fitting TRBD2. CDR3 sequence: CASSEVGTSWEQFF. The CDR3 DNA is TGTGCCAGCAGTGAAGTAGGGACTAGCTGGGAGCAGTTCTTC.